A single sample is the source of the 27 T cell receptor beta chains below, sequenced in a study of identical twins. A single record per CDR3 protein comes from TCRdb applying MiXCR to the 5' RACE reads. Here the sample spans about 690,000 distinct CDR3 sequences, around 6% being singletons. Sequencing was carried out using naive T cells sorted from blood. These receptors were taken from a man aged 18 to 30 in good health.

In this sample, this clonotype turned up many times. The junction does not match germline at one end; this may be a read error. V and J are TRBV7-2 and TRBJ2-5; D is possibly TRBD1 (6 bases). This CDR3 is built from 11 residues. Germline V lookup: CDR1 SGHTA, CDR2 FQGNSA. The CDR3 loop is CASSPRQVLWF. As DNA, the CDR3 is TGTGCCAGCAGCCCCAGACAGGTGTTATGGTTC.

The V and J genes are TRBV4-3 and TRBJ2-7, with unresolved D. This CDR3 is built from 14 residues. Germline V gene data show CDR1 as LGHNA and CDR2 as YSLEER. The germline V and J ends were trimmed by 0 bases and 4 bases, with 10 bases remaining between them. CDR3 protein: CASSQDVGDYEQYF. CDR3 nucleotide sequence: TGCGCCAGCAGCCAAGACGTAGGTGATTACGAGCAGTACTTC.

This clonotype appeared many times. The genes are TRBV5-1 and TRBJ1-1, with D possibly matching TRBD1 (6 bases). The germline V and J ends were trimmed by 0 bases and 6 bases, with 12 bases remaining between them. Germline CDR1 reads SGHRS; CDR2 reads YFSETQ. This CDR3 has 14 residues. This CDR3 is CASSLARGDSEAFF. CDR3 coding DNA: TGCGCCAGCAGCTTGGCTAGGGGGGACTCTGAAGCTTTCTTT.

This clonotype was counted only a few times. The chain joins TRBV7-9 to TRBJ2-5; the match to TRBD2 covers 9 bases. The germline V gene encodes CDR1 SEHNR and CDR2 FQNEAQ (reference sequence). This CDR3 spans 17 amino acids. V was clipped by 5 bases and J by 5 bases; unmatched bases: 15. CDR3 sequence reads: CASSVMGPGLASETQYF. CDR3 bases: TGTGCCAGCAGCGTAATGGGCCCGGGACTAGCTTCGGAGACCCAGTACTTC. The full variable domain, rest sourced from reference TRBV7-9 and TRBJ2-5, is DTGVSQNPRHKITKRGQNVTFRCDPISEHNRLYWYRQTLGQGPEFLTYFQNEAQLEKSRLLSDRFSAERPKGSFSTLEIQRTEQGDSAMYLCASSVMGPGLASETQYFGPGTRLLVL.

The chain joins TRBV28 to TRBJ2-7, with 7 bases that match TRBD2. From germline, CDR1 is MDHEN and CDR2 SYDVKM. V was pared by 6 bases and J by 3 bases, with 8 bases of the junction left unmatched. The CDR3 has 14 amino acids. Here the CDR3 DNA reads TGTGCCAGCAGGCCGGGCGGGACTAACTACGAGCAGTACTTC. This encodes CASRPGGTNYEQYF.

The table lists this clonotype with a few counts. The rearrangement joins TRBV18 to TRBJ2-7; 10 bases map to TRBD2. Germline CDR1 reads KGHSH; CDR2 reads LQKENI. The trim removed 4 bases at V and 0 bases at J, leaving 6 bases unmatched. CDR3 length equals 16 residues. The CDR3, as DNA: TGTGCCAGCTCACTGGGAGCTAGCGGGAGCTCCTACGAGCAGTACGTC. Protein product: CASSLGASGSSYEQYV.

This clonotype was seen a few times. CDR3: CASSYSVLAGPNWETQYF. In nucleotides, the CDR3 is TGTGCCAGCAGCTACTCGGTACTAGCGGGACCTAATTGGGAGACCCAGTACTTC. V is TRBV11-1 and J is TRBJ2-5, with 10 bases lining up with TRBD2. V gave up 4 bases and J gave up 5 bases; unmatched junction bases: 16. The CDR3 covers 18 residues. Germline V CDR1 and CDR2: SGHAT, FQDESV (reference sequence).

The genes are TRBV11-1 and TRBJ2-7; TRBD1 agrees at 10 bases. The CDR3 consists of 18 residues. With 4 bases clipped from V and 2 bases from J, the junction kept 14 bases outside the gene matches. Germline values: CDR1 SGHAT, CDR2 FQDESV (reference sequence). CDR3 in DNA: TGTGCCAGCAGCTCCTACAAGATTACCGGGACAGGGGCCTACGAGCAGTACTTC. The encoded protein is CASSSYKITGTGAYEQYF.

Points on this clonotype: The missing conserved phenylalanine or tryptophan at the end of this CDR3 makes a read error likely. The chain has TRBV30 and TRBJ2-5; weak D call: TRBD1 (6 bases). With 4 bases removed from V and 2 bases from J, the gap between germline ends came to 11 bases. The CDR3 is 13 residues long. Germline-derived CDR1 and CDR2 are GTSNPN and SVGIG (reference sequence). The CDR3 protein is CAWTIGQQETQYC. The CDR3 coding sequence is TGTGCCTGGACAATCGGACAGCAAGAGACCCAGTACTGC.

This clonotype was counted ten times or more. The chain links TRBV13 to TRBJ2-3, with 10 nucleotides matching TRBD2. The CDR3 has 14 residues. Germline CDR1 PRHDT, CDR2 FYEKMQ (reference sequence). V lost 5 bases and J lost 5; bases outside the gene matches: 4. The CDR3: CASSEGTSEDTQYF. The CDR3, as DNA: TGTGCCAGCAGCGAAGGGACTAGCGAAGATACGCAGTATTTT.

This clonotype was observed a few times. V usage is TRBV6-2 or TRBV6-3 and J usage is TRBJ1-1; no definite D call. Germline V lookup: CDR1 MNHEY, CDR2 SVGEGT. The CDR3 loop spans 16 amino acids. Trimming left V 0 bases short and J 5 bases short, with 16 bases between. This chain's CDR3 is CASSYSIEGGNTEAFF. The CDR3 nucleotides are TGTGCCAGCAGTTACTCGATTGAGGGTGGAAATACTGAAGCTTTCTTT.

This clonotype was seen many times. The rearrangement links TRBV7-2 to TRBJ1-5; tentative D call: TRBD1 (5 bases). V was clipped by 5 bases and J by 4 bases, with 15 bases between them. The CDR3 is 15 residues long. CDR1 SGHTA and CDR2 FQGNSA come from the germline V gene. Written as DNA, the CDR3 is TGTGCCAGCAGCCACGATTTGGGGGGGAATCAGCCCCAGCATTTT. It specifies CASSHDLGGNQPQHF.

This chain uses TRBV12-3 or TRBV12-4 with TRBJ2-3; 10 nucleotides agree with TRBD2. V was pared by 0 bases and J by 0 bases, with 9 bases of the junction left unmatched. This CDR3 has 19 residues. The CDR3 coding sequence is TGTGCCAGCAGTTTAGCGAGAACTAGCGGGATATCTAGCACAGATACGCAGTATTTT. It codes for CASSLARTSGISSTDTQYF.

The CDR3 nucleotides read TGTGCCACCGACGAAAAAAGAGTCGAGCAGTTCTTC. This sequence encodes CATDEKRVEQFF. The chain uses TRBV21-1 and TRBJ2-1. TRBV21-1 is a known pseudogene. The CDR3 loop spans 12 amino acids.

This clonotype was picked up many times. This chain links TRBV29-1 with TRBJ2-2; possibly TRBD1 or TRBD2 for D (6 bases each). The V gene's germline CDR1 is SQVTM and CDR2 ANQGSEA. The CDR3 has 14 residues. Trimming cost V 6 bases and J 4 bases, with 15 bases left between them. The CDR3 loop reads CSVIQGGRTGELFF. The CDR3 DNA follows: TGCAGCGTCATACAGGGAGGTCGCACCGGGGAGCTGTTTTTT.

The chain links TRBV4-2 to TRBJ2-3; TRBD2 matches at 13 bases. The CDR3 is 22 residues long. CDR1 LGHNA and CDR2 YNFKEQ come from the germline V gene. Germline trimming cut 4 bases from V and 6 bases from J; bases unmatched to any gene: 25. The CDR3 loop is CASSPGPRTSGRSPREVDTQYF. The CDR3 DNA sequence: TGTGCCAGCAGCCCCGGGCCTCGGACTAGCGGGAGATCTCCCCGCGAAGTGGATACGCAGTATTTT.

The table lists this clonotype with many counts. The V gene is TRBV5-5, the J gene TRBJ1-1; TRBD1 matches at 9 bases. Per germline, CDR1 SGHKS and CDR2 YYEKEE (reference sequence). The CDR3 has 17 amino acids. Trimming took 3 bases from V and 1 from J; bases not matched to a gene: 10. DNA of the CDR3: TGTGCCAGCAGCTCCATCTTCGGGACAGGGAGGAACACTGAAGCTTTCTTT. Translating it yields CASSSIFGTGRNTEAFF.

At least ten counts were recorded for this clonotype. This chain uses TRBV12-3 or TRBV12-4 with TRBJ2-2; D not certain. V lost 6 bases to trimming and J lost 5 bases, with 10 bases between them. The CDR3 runs to 13 residues. The DNA for the CDR3 is TGTGCCAGCAGCCTCGGGCCGACCGGGGAGCTGTTTTTT. Its translation is CASSLGPTGELFF.

The chain is built from TRBV5-1 and TRBJ2-1, with 9 bases that match TRBD1. The J segment lost 3 bases and the V segment lost 4 bases, leaving 5 bases of the junction unmatched. Germline V gene sequence: CDR1 SGHRS, CDR2 YFSETQ. The CDR3 runs 15 residues. CDR3 sequence (DNA): TGCGCCAGCAGCGGGGGACAGGGAAACTACAATGAGCAGTTCTTC. The encoded protein is CASSGGQGNYNEQFF.

V is TRBV2 and J is TRBJ2-1, with 9 bases aligning to TRBD1. CDR1 and CDR2 from the germline V gene are SNHLY and FYNNEI. Trimming at V came to 7 bases and at J to 8 bases, leaving 9 bases not matched to a gene. CDR3 length: 14 amino acids. CDR3 DNA: TGTGCCAGCATCCCGGGACAGGGTATCCATGAGCAGTTCTTC. Translated: CASIPGQGIHEQFF.

The chain uses TRBV29-1 and TRBJ2-7; D is ambiguous. Trimming stripped 5 bases from V and 2 bases from J, with 10 bases between. The length of the CDR3 is 12 residues. Germline loops: CDR1 SQVTM, CDR2 ANQGSEA. This CDR3 is CSVYNGAYEQYF. CDR3 DNA: TGCAGCGTTTATAATGGAGCCTACGAGCAGTACTTC.

The V call is TRBV7-9, the J call TRBJ1-5; D is unresolved. This CDR3 is 13 amino acids long. V lost 1 base, J lost 7 bases, and 8 bases lay in between. Germline CDR1 and CDR2: SEHNR and FQNEAQ (reference sequence). Here the CDR3 reads CASSLGHPQPQHF. The CDR3 DNA follows: TGTGCCAGCAGCTTAGGACACCCCCAGCCCCAGCATTTT.

The table lists this clonotype with many counts. V usage is TRBV20-1 and J usage is TRBJ2-3, with TRBD2 matching 13 bases. V lost 6 bases to trimming and J lost 3 bases; unmatched junction nucleotides: 3. Germline CDR1 is DFQATT and CDR2 is SNEGSKA (reference sequence). The CDR3 totals 14 residues. The CDR3 reads CSARTSGRTDTQYF. The CDR3 DNA is TGCAGTGCCAGGACTAGCGGGAGAACAGATACGCAGTATTTT.

This rearrangement joins TRBV20-1 to TRBJ2-1; D is unresolved. The CDR3 contains 12 residues. V shed 2 bases and J shed 12 bases, with 14 bases lying between them. Germline assignment: CDR1 DFQATT and CDR2 SNEGSKA (reference sequence). The DNA of the CDR3 is TGCAGTGCTAGATTTGGACCATCGGGGCAGTTCTTC. Residues: CSARFGPSGQFF.

Remarks on this clonotype: This may come from a read error, since a much larger clone is one base off. The rearrangement links TRBV9 to TRBJ1-1; TRBD1 is a possible D gene (6 bases). This CDR3 spans 15 amino acids. V was pared by 10 bases and J by 0 bases, with 19 bases between. Germline V gives CDR1 SGDLS, CDR2 YYNGEE. The CDR3 nucleotides are TGTGCCTTGCAAAGGGGGGGGGCCCTGAACACTGAAGCTTTCTTT. Its protein is CALQRGGALNTEAFF.

This clonotype was counted only a few times. The chain has TRBV28 and TRBJ2-1, with 13 bases lining up with TRBD2. This CDR3 contains 14 residues. V trimming: 11 bases; J trimming: 2 bases; junction bases outside the gene matches: 3. The germline V gene encodes CDR1 MDHEN and CDR2 SYDVKM. Here the CDR3 reads CAAGTSGTYNEQFF. CDR3 nucleotides: TGTGCCGCCGGGACTAGCGGGACCTACAATGAGCAGTTCTTC.

This clonotype was seen many times. This chain uses TRBV12-3 or TRBV12-4 with TRBJ2-5, with TRBD1 matching 8 bases. The CDR3 sequence is 15 residues long. The V segment lost 3 bases and the J segment 4 bases; nucleotides outside the gene matches: 7. CDR3 amino acids: CASSFGQGAGETQYF. Written as DNA, the CDR3 is TGTGCCAGCAGTTTTGGCCAGGGGGCAGGAGAGACCCAGTACTTC.